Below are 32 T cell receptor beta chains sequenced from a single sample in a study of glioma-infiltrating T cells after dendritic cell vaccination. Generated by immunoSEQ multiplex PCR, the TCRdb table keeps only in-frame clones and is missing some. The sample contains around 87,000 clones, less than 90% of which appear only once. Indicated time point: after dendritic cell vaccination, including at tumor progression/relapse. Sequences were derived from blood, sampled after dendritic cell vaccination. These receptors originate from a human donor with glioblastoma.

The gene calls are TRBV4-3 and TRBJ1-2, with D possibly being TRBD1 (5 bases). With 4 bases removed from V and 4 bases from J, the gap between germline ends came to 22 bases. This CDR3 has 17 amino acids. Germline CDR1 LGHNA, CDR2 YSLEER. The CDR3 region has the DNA TGCGCCAGCAGCCGACAAGGGGAGGACGGCTTGGTCTATGGCTACACCTTC. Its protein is CASSRQGEDGLVYGYTF.

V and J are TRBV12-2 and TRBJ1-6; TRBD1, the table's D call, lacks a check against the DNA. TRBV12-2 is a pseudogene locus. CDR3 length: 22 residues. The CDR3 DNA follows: TGTGCAAGTCGCTTAGCCCTGGGGCGTCGGGTAGCTTTGAGCTCCTATAATTCACCCCTCCACTTT. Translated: CASRLALGRRVALSSYNSPLHF.

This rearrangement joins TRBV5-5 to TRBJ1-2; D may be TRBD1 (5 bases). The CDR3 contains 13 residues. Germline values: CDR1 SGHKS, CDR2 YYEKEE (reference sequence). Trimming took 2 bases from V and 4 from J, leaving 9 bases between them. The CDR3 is CASSFDRIYGYTF. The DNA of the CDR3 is TGTGCCAGCAGCTTCGACAGAATCTATGGCTACACCTTC.

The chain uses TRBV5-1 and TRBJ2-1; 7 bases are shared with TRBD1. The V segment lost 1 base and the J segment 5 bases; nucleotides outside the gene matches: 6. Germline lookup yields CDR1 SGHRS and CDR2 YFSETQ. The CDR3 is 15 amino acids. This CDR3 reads CASSLTGVENNEQFF. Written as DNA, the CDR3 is TGCGCCAGCAGCTTGACAGGGGTCGAGAACAATGAGCAGTTCTTC.

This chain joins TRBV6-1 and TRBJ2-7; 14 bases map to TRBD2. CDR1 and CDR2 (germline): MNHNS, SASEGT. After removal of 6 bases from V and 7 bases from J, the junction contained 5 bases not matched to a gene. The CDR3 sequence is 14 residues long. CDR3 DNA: TGTGCCAGCAGGGGGACTAGCGGGGGAAGAGAGCAGTACTTC. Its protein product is CASRGTSGGREQYF.

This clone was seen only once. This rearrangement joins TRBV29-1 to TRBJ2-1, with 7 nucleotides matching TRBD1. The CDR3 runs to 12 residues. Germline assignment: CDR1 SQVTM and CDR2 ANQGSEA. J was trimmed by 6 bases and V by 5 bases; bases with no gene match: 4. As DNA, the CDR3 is TGCAGCGTTAATAGACAGGGCAATGAGCAGTTCTTC. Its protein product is CSVNRQGNEQFF.

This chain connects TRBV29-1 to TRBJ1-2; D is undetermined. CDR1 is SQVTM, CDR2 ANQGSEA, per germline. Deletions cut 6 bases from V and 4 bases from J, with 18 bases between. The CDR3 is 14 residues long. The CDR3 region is CSVPLRGRVYGYTF. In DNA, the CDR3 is TGCAGCGTCCCCCTCCGGGGAAGAGTCTATGGCTACACCTTC.

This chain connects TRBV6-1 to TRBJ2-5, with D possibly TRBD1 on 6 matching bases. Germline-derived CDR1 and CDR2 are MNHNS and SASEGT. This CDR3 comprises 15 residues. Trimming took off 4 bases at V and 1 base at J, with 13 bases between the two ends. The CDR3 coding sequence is TGTGCCAGCAGTGTCCCAGGGGCACTCCAAGAGACCCAGTACTTC. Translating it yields CASSVPGALQETQYF.

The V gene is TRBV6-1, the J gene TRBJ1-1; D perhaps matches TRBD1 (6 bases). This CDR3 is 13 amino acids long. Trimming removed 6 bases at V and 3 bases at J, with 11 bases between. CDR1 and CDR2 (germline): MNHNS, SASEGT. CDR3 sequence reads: CASSGGADTEAFF. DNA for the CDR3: TGTGCCAGCAGCGGGGGGGCGGACACTGAAGCTTTCTTT.

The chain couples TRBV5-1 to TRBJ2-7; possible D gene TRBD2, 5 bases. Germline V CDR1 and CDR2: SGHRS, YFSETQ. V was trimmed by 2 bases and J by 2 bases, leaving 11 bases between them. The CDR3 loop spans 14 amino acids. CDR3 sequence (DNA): TGCGCCAGCAGCTTAGATTTGCGGGCCTACGAGCAGTACTTC. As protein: CASSLDLRAYEQYF.

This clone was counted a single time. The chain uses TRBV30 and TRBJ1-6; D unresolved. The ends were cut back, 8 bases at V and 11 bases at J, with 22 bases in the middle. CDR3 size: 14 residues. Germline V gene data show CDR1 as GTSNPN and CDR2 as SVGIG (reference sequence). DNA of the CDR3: TGTGCCGGAGACCCCGGAGATTCTAGTCCACCCCTCCACTTT. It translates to CAGDPGDSSPPLHF.

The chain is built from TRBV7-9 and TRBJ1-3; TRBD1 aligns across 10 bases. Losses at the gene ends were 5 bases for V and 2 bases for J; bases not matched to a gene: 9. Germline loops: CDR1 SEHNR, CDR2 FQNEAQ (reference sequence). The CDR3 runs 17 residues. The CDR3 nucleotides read TGTGCCAGCAGCCCTCACCGGGACAGGGGCGCTGGAAACACCATATATTTT. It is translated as CASSPHRDRGAGNTIYF.

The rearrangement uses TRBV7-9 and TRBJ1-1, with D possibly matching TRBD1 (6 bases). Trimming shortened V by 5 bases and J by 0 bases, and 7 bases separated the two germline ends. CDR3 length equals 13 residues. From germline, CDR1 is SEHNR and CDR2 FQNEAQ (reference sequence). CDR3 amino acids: CASSRQVNTEAFF. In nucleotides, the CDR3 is TGTGCCAGCAGCCGACAGGTGAACACTGAAGCTTTCTTT.

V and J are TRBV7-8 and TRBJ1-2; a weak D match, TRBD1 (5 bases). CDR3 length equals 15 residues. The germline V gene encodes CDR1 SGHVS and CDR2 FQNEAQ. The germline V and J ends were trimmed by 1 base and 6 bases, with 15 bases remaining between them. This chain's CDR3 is CASSLGKEGKNGYTF. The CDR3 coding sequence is TGTGCCAGCAGCTTAGGCAAGGAGGGGAAGAATGGCTACACCTTC.

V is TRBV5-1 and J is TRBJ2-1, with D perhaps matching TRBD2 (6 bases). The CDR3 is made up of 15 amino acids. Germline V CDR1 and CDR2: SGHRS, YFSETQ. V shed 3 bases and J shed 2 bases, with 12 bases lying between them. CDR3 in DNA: TGCGCCAGCAGCTCCACGGGGACTGCCTACAATGAGCAGTTCTTC. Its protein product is CASSSTGTAYNEQFF.

CDR3 in amino acids: CASSDLRDSFYNEQFF. CDR3 bases: TGTGCCAGCAGTGATCTTAGGGACAGCTTCTACAATGAGCAGTTCTTC. The V call is TRBV6-1, the J call TRBJ2-1; 7 nucleotides match TRBD1. CDR1 is MNHNS and CDR2 is SASEGT in the germline V gene. This CDR3 comprises 16 residues. V lost 3 bases, J lost 3 bases, and 8 bases stayed unmatched.

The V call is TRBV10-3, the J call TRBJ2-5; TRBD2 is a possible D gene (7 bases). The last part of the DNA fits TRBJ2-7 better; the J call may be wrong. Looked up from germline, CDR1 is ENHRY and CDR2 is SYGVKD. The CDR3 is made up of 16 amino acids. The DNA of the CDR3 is TGTGCCATCAGTGGTAAGGCGGGGGCCACTTACTACGAGCAGTACTTC. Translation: CAISGKAGATYYEQYF.

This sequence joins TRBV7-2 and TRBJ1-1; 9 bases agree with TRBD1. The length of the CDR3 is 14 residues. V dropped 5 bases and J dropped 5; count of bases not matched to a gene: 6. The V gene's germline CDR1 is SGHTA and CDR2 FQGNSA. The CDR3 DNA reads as TGTGCCAGCAGCGAACAGGGGGCCCCGACTGAAGCTTTCTTT. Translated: CASSEQGAPTEAFF.

The CDR3: CASSLGQGFRTAQYF. The CDR3 nucleotides read TGTGCCAGCAGCCTGGGACAGGGTTTTCGTACGGCTCAGTATTTT. The chain couples TRBV6-5 to TRBJ2-3; 9 nucleotides line up with TRBD1. CDR3 length: 15 amino acids. The ends lost 6 bases at V and 12 bases at J; junction bases unmatched: 16. Looked up from germline, CDR1 is MNHEY and CDR2 is SVGAGI.

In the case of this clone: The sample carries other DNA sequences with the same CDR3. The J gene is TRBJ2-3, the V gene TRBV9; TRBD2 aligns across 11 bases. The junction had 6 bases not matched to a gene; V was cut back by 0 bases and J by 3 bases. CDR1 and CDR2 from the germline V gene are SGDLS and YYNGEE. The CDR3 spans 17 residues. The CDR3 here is CASSVETSGALTDTQYF. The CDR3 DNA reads TGTGCCAGCAGCGTAGAGACTAGCGGGGCTCTTACAGATACGCAGTATTTT.

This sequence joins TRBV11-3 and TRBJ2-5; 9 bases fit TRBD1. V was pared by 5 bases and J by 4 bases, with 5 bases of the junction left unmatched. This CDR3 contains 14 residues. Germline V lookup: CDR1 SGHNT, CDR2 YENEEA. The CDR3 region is CASSPTGGRETQYF. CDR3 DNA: TGTGCCAGCAGCCCAACAGGGGGCCGAGAGACCCAGTACTTC.

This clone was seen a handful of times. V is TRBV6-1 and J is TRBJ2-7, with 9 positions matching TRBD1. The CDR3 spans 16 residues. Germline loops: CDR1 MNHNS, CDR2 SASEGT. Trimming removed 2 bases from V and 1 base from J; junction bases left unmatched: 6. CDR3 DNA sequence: TGTGCCAGCAGTGAATTGGTAGGGACAGGGTCCTACGAGCAGTACTTC. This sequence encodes CASSELVGTGSYEQYF.

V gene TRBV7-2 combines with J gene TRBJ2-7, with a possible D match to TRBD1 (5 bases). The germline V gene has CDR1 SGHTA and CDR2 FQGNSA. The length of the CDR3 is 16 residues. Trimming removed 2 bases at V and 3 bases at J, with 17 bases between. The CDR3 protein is CASSLRPPGQGYEQYF. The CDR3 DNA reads TGTGCCAGCAGCTTAAGGCCCCCAGGGCAGGGCTACGAGCAGTACTTC.

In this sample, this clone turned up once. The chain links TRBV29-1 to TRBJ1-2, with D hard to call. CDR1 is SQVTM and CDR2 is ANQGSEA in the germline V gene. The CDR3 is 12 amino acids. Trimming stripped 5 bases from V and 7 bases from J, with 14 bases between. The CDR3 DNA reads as TGCAGCGTTACCCCCACGAGTGGTGGCTACACCTTC. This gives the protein CSVTPTSGGYTF.

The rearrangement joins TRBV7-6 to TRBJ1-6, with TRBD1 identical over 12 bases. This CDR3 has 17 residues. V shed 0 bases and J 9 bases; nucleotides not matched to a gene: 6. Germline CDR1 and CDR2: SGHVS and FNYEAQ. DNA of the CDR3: TGTGCCAGCAGCTTAGCGGTCTTGGGACAGGGGGCTTCACCCCTCCACTTT. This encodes CASSLAVLGQGASPLHF.

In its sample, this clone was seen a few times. CDR3 loop: CASSSSPGGEETQYF. The CDR3 coding sequence is TGCGCCAGCAGCTCCTCCCCCGGGGGTGAGGAGACCCAGTACTTC. V usage is TRBV5-1 and J usage is TRBJ2-5; D perhaps matches TRBD2 (6 bases). The length of the CDR3 is 15 residues. Germline assignment: CDR1 SGHRS and CDR2 YFSETQ. Trimming shortened V by 3 bases and J by 5 bases, and 17 bases separated the two germline ends.

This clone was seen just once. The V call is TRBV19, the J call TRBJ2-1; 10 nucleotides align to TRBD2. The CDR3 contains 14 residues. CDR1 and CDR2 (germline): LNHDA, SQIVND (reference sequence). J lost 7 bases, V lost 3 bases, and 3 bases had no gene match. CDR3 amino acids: CASSMSGGVNEQFF. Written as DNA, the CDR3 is TGTGCCAGTAGTATGAGCGGGGGGGTGAATGAGCAGTTCTTC.

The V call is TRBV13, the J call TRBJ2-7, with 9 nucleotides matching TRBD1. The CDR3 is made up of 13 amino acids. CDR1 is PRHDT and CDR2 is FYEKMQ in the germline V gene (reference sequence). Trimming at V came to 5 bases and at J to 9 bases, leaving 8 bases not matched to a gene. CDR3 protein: CASSPGQGTGQYF. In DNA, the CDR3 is TGTGCCAGCAGCCCTGGACAGGGGACCGGGCAGTACTTC.

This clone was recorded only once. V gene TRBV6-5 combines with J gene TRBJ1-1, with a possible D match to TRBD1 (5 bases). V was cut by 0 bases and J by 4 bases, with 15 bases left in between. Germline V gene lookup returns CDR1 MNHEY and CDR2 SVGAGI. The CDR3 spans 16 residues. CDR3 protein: CASSYSLDNKGTEAFF. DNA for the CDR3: TGTGCCAGCAGTTACTCGCTGGACAATAAGGGCACTGAAGCTTTCTTT.

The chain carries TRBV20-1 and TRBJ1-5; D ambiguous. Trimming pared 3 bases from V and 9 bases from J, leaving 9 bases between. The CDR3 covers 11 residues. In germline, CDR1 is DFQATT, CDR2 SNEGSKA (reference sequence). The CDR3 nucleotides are TGCAGTGCTAGCCCAGGAGGGCCCCAGCATTTT. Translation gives CSASPGGPQHF.

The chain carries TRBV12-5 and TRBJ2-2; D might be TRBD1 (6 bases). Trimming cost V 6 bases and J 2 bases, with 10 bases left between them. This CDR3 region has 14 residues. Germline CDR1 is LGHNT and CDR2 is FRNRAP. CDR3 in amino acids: CASGRGQNTGELFF. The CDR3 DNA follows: TGTGCTAGTGGCCGGGGACAAAACACCGGGGAGCTGTTTTTT.

CDR3 coding DNA: TGCAGCGTCAAAAGTCAGGGTGGCGATCAGCCCCAGCATTTT. Its protein is CSVKSQGGDQPQHF. This chain uses TRBV29-1 with TRBJ1-5, with a weak D call TRBD1 (5 bases). Germline V gene sequence: CDR1 SQVTM, CDR2 ANQGSEA. This CDR3 spans 14 amino acids. V lost 6 bases and J 5 bases, leaving 17 bases between the germline ends. The full variable domain, rest sourced from reference TRBV29-1 and TRBJ1-5, is SAVISQKPSRDICQRGTSLTIQCQVDSQVTMMFWYRQQPGQSLTLIATANQGSEATYESGFVIDKFPISRPNLTFSTLTVSNMSPEDSSIYLCSVKSQGGDQPQHFGDGTRLSIL.